The next 19 T cell receptor beta chains were all read from a single sample in a study of blood T cell repertoires in COVID-19 (TCRdb year 2020). Receptor libraries were prepared by the immunoSEQ multiplex PCR assay. In its TCRdb copy, this immuneACCESS table keeps in-frame sequences only and misses some clones. Where compared with another copy, unresolved V genes explain less than half of these, and the others have no known cause. The table for this sample lists fewer than 500,000 clones; about 80% of them were counted only once. Clones ranked in the top ten supply more than 1% of the sample. The sequenced material came from peripheral blood. The receptors were gathered from a human donor with acute or convalescent COVID-19. The donor label of this sample is uncertain.

The chain joins TRBV5-1 to TRBJ1-6; D uncertain. Germline-derived CDR1 and CDR2 are SGHRS and YFSETQ. V lost 2 bases and J lost 7, with 10 bases in between. This CDR3 comprises 14 residues. CDR3 sequence reads: CASSFQRENSPLHF. Here the CDR3 DNA reads TGCGCCAGCAGCTTTCAGAGGGAGAATTCACCCCTCCACTTT. The whole variable domain, remainder taken from reference TRBV5-1 and TRBJ1-6, is KAGVTQTPRYLIKTRGQQVTLSCSPISGHRSVSWYQQTPGQGLQFLFEYFSETQRNKGNFPGRFSGRQFSNSRSEMNVSTLELGDSALYLCASSFQRENSPLHFGNGTRLTVT.

The chain links TRBV6-2 or TRBV6-3 to TRBJ2-5; 15 bases line up with TRBD2. Germline trimming cut 4 bases from V and 7 bases from J; bases unmatched to any gene: 7. The CDR3 consists of 16 residues. Germline V gene lookup returns CDR1 MNHEY and CDR2 SVGEGT. The CDR3 region has the DNA TGTGCCAGCAGTTCAGGGACTAGCGGGGGGAAGAGGACCCAGTACTTC. The encoded protein is CASSSGTSGGKRTQYF.

The chain uses TRBV30 and TRBJ1-3; no clear D. V shed 2 bases and J shed 2 bases, with 10 bases lying between them. This CDR3 has 14 residues. CDR1 is GTSNPN and CDR2 is SVGIG in the germline V gene (reference sequence). DNA for the CDR3: TGTGCCTGGAGTCCAGGAGGGACTGGAAACACCATATATTTT. Translated, it gives CAWSPGGTGNTIYF.

The chain joins TRBV6-6 to TRBJ1-2; TRBD1 matches at 8 bases. V was pared by 6 bases and J by 7 bases, with 13 bases of the junction left unmatched. Per germline, CDR1 MNHNY and CDR2 SVGAGI (reference sequence). This CDR3 spans 15 amino acids. CDR3 residues: CASRTDRGSLVGYTF. The CDR3, as DNA: TGTGCCAGCAGGACTGACAGGGGCAGTTTGGTTGGCTACACCTTC.

V usage is TRBV3-1 (or the pseudogene TRBV3-2) and J usage is TRBJ2-3, with TRBD2 matching over 12 bases. There are 14 residues in the CDR3. Germline V gene data show CDR1 as LGHDT and CDR2 as YNNKEL (reference sequence). V gave up 4 bases and J gave up 5 bases; unmatched junction bases: 1. The CDR3 is CASSPGLAGDTQYF. The CDR3 coding sequence is TGTGCCAGCAGCCCGGGACTAGCGGGAGATACGCAGTATTTT.

This clone appeared a single time. The V gene is TRBV7-9, the J gene TRBJ2-3; D is possibly TRBD2 (6 bases). The CDR3 loop spans 15 amino acids. V dropped 0 bases and J dropped 2 bases, with 9 bases sitting between them. Germline V CDR1 and CDR2: SEHNR, FQNEAQ (reference sequence). CDR3 amino acids: CASSLAGLSTDTQYF. In DNA, the CDR3 is TGTGCCAGCAGCTTAGCGGGACTTTCCACAGATACGCAGTATTTT.

This clone occurred once. The CDR3 loop reads CASSQGQGNSPLHF. For the CDR3, the DNA is TGTGCCAGCTCACAAGGACAGGGGAATTCACCCCTCCACTTT. The chain carries TRBV18 and TRBJ1-6; TRBD1 aligns across 9 bases. The germline V gene has CDR1 KGHSH and CDR2 LQKENI. Germline trimming cut 4 bases from V and 7 bases from J; bases unmatched to any gene: 2. The CDR3 consists of 14 residues.

Ten or more counts support this clone. The genes are TRBV30 and TRBJ1-6; TRBD1 matches at 7 bases. Germline values: CDR1 GTSNPN, CDR2 SVGIG (reference sequence). The CDR3 spans 15 residues. V lost 5 bases and J lost 3; bases outside the gene matches: 7. CDR3: CAWETGQLYNSPLHF. CDR3 coding DNA: TGTGCCTGGGAAACGGGACAGCTCTATAATTCACCCCTCCACTTT.

CDR3 in DNA: TGTGCCAGCAGCTTGGGAGGTCACTACGAGCAGTACTTC. It is translated as CASSLGGHYEQYF. V usage is TRBV7-8 and J usage is TRBJ2-7; tentatively, D is TRBD2 (6 bases). Deletions cut 3 bases from V and 3 bases from J, with 9 bases between. Per the germline V gene, CDR1 is SGHVS and CDR2 is FQNEAQ. The CDR3 has 13 residues.

V usage is TRBV6-1 and J usage is TRBJ2-1; the match to TRBD2 covers 7 bases. This CDR3 is built from 15 residues. CDR1 and CDR2 (germline): MNHNS, SASEGT. The V segment lost 3 bases and the J segment 5 bases; nucleotides outside the gene matches: 7. The DNA for the CDR3 is TGTGCCAGCAGTGATGCGGGACTACCCAACAATGAGCAGTTCTTC. This codes for CASSDAGLPNNEQFF.

The chain employs TRBV6-1 and TRBJ2-1; weak D call: TRBD2 (7 bases). The germline V gene has CDR1 MNHNS and CDR2 SASEGT. This CDR3 is built from 15 residues. Trimming pared 2 bases from V and 9 bases from J, leaving 17 bases between. The CDR3 DNA is TGTGCCAGCAGTGAATACGGCGGGAGAGGGGGTGAGCAGTTCTTC. Translated, it gives CASSEYGGRGGEQFF.

This chain uses TRBV5-1 with TRBJ1-2; D not resolved. The length of the CDR3 is 14 residues. V dropped 0 bases and J dropped 2 bases, with 8 bases sitting between them. The germline gives CDR1 SGHRS, CDR2 YFSETQ. CDR3 nucleotides: TGCGCCAGCAGCTTGGAAACTTACAACTATGGCTACACCTTC. As protein: CASSLETYNYGYTF.

In its sample, this clone was seen a few times. CDR3 nucleotides: TGTGCCAGCAGCTCCCTAGCGGGAGGAATACCCGGGGAGCTGTTTTTT. It is translated as CASSSLAGGIPGELFF. The rearrangement joins TRBV11-2 to TRBJ2-2, with 11 positions matching TRBD2. CDR1 and CDR2 (germline): SGHAT, FQNNGV. V shed 4 bases, J shed 6 bases, and the junction held 7 bases outside the gene matches. The CDR3 runs 16 residues.

The chain uses TRBV30 and TRBJ1-1; no definite D call. The CDR3 runs 13 residues. Trimming shortened V by 1 base and J by 0 bases, and 6 bases separated the two germline ends. Germline CDR1 GTSNPN, CDR2 SVGIG (reference sequence). The DNA of the CDR3 is TGTGCCTGGAGTGACTATATGAACACTGAAGCTTTCTTT. Its translation: CAWSDYMNTEAFF. The entire variable domain, with the rest obtained from reference TRBV30 and TRBJ1-1, is as follows: SQTIHQWPATLVQPVGSPLSLECTVEGTSNPNLYWYRQAAGRGLQLLFYSVGIGQISSEVPQNLSASRPQDRQFILSSKKLLLSDSGFYLCAWSDYMNTEAFFGQGTRLTVV.

CDR3 sequence (DNA): TGTGCCAGCAGCCAACACTGGGTAGCGCACACTGAAGCTTTCTTT. The encoded protein is CASSQHWVAHTEAFF. The chain is built from TRBV14 and TRBJ1-1; D remains ambiguous. The germline gives CDR1 SGHDN, CDR2 FVKESK. Trimming removed 2 bases at V and 3 bases at J, with 13 bases between. This CDR3 contains 15 residues.

The chain joins TRBV5-6 to TRBJ2-7; 10 bases are a match to TRBD2. CDR3 size: 17 residues. V was clipped by 1 base and J by 0 bases; unmatched bases: 7. Per the germline V gene, CDR1 is SGHDT and CDR2 is YYEEEE. CDR3 amino acids: CASSLTLAGAYSYEQYF. The CDR3 coding sequence is TGTGCCAGCAGCTTGACGCTAGCGGGAGCCTACTCCTACGAGCAGTACTTC.

For this clone: The junction shows a germline mismatch at one end, possibly a read error. The CDR3 spells CSGEIRGYNEQFF. Written as DNA, the CDR3 is TGCAGCGGTGAAATACGGGGGTACAATGAGCAGTTCTTC. The chain carries TRBV29-1 and TRBJ2-1, with D tentatively TRBD2 (6 bases). Germline V lookup: CDR1 SQVTM, CDR2 ANQGSEA. The CDR3 runs to 13 residues.

V and J are TRBV5-1 and TRBJ2-2; 7 bases fit TRBD2. The CDR3 runs to 18 residues. Germline V gene data show CDR1 as SGHRS and CDR2 as YFSETQ. J was trimmed by 8 bases and V by 5 bases; bases with no gene match: 21. The CDR3 region has the DNA TGCGCCAGCAGATCGACTAGCAGGGTGACCGGTCGGGTTGGGGAGCTGTTTTTT. Encoded protein: CASRSTSRVTGRVGELFF.

The J gene is TRBJ1-5, the V gene TRBV7-8; 7 nucleotides align to TRBD1. J was trimmed by 4 bases and V by 5 bases; bases with no gene match: 8. The germline CDR1 and CDR2 sequences are SGHVS and FQNEAQ. CDR3 size: 15 residues. The CDR3 DNA reads as TGTGCCAGCAGCGCCACAGGGGATTGGAATCAGCCCCAGCATTTT. Translated, it gives CASSATGDWNQPQHF.